This T cell receptor (beta chain) appears in the sequencing data of a study of T-cell memory formation after mild COVID-19 (dated by TCRdb to the early 2020s). For the wider study: Most TCR sequence clusters were specific to one of the two donors. In a couple of donors, T-cell clones that expanded and contracted after mild COVID-19 were tracked by sequencing TCRalpha and TCRbeta repertoires over time. The cohort was made up of two young adult volunteers, one female and one male, who were previously healthy.

General findings and caveats noted by the study authors: Contracting CD4+ clones were found mainly in CM and EM memory subsets, while CD8+ clones were enriched in EMRA. Only two mild cases were covered in the study, and larger cohorts including severe cases with pre-infection samples were considered necessary. Clones that contracted from day 15 to 85 showed balanced CD4/CD8 phenotypes, whereas a second wave of clones that expanded from day 15 to 37 leaned towards CD4+. SARS-CoV-2 specificity of the second-wave clones peaking on day 37 was not confirmed. Some responding clones were found in pre-infection memory, which suggests that pre-existing cross-reactive memory T cells took part in the SARS-CoV-2 response.

Sequenced using an Illumina NovaSeq 6000. Using 5'RACE with constant-segment primers, TCRalpha and TCRbeta cDNA libraries were constructed, with sample barcodes and unique molecular identifiers added in the process. Trizol reagent was used to extract RNA from every sample. The libraries were amplified in two PCR steps, and the second step added a second sample barcode and Illumina TruSeq adapters. Sequencing of the libraries was done on an Illumina NovaSeq, producing 2 x 150 bp paired-end reads. In the paper's pipeline: Demultiplexing of reads and collapsing into UMI-guided consensus sequences were performed with migec v1.2.7. Using mixcr v2.1.11, UMI consensuses were aligned to TRA and TRB V and J templates and then assembled into clonotypes. A clonotype was counted as expanded or contracted only when both edgeR and NoisET called the clonotype significant, with the noise models trained on biological replicates. edgeR calls used a false discovery rate-adjusted p below 0.01 and a log2 fold-change threshold of 1. As an exploratory analysis of dynamics, max-normalized trajectories of the 1000 most abundant clonotypes were examined by PCA with hierarchical clustering. The CD4 or CD8 phenotype of responding clones was assigned using the separately sequenced CD4+ and CD8+ repertoires. TCRdb redid the processing of the public reads, applying fastp at Q25 and MiXCR, and retained in-frame beta chains. Each CDR3 protein appears once, grouped with its most common genes and DNA. The authors' filters were not applied to this entry. This sample has around 370,000 distinct CDR3 sequences in its table, and around 21% of those were observed once. Approximately 13% of the sample goes to the ten largest clones.

PBMCs were isolated by Ficoll-Paque density gradient centrifugation. V sheds 0 bases and J sheds 0 bases, leaving 10 bases between their ends. In the germline V gene, CDR1 corresponds to KGHDR and CDR2 to SFDVKD. Measured from the cysteine to the phenylalanine, the CDR3 is 17 residues long. The DNA shown is the 51-base CDR3, in frame from base 1. Worth noting for this clonotype: No antigen is known for it. No base qualities exist here, and no much larger clone lies one base off it.

The TCR was taken from an adult woman who had mild COVID-19 (a few samples of this study predate the infection). The sample titles of this study are shuffled in the database, so cell type and time point are left out; the donor was told from shared clones. The specimen was PBMCs or a T cell subset sorted from them (not recorded which). Recombination connected TRBV24-1 to TRBJ2-2, with no confident D gene call. The DNA sequence is as follows: TGTGCCACCAGTGATTTGGTGGCAGGCCCGAACACCGGGGAGCTGTTTTTT. This codes for CATSDLVAGPNTGELFF.